Shown below are 17 T cell receptor beta chains from a single sample sequenced in a study of shared clonotypes between healthy human individuals. CD8 cells classed as naive were CD45RO-negative and positively selected for CCR7, excluding terminally differentiated effector memory CD45RA+ cells. TCRdb's table, derived via immunoSEQ multiplex PCR, lists solely in-frame clones and lacks some. The profile shows around 650,000 clones, approximately 96% of them singletons. The sample taken for sequencing was naive CD8+ T cells sorted from blood. These receptors all come from a woman aged 25 to 39 in good health.

On this clone itself: The sample contains more than one DNA sequence encoding this CDR3. The chain employs TRBV7-9 and TRBJ1-2; D call uncertain. This CDR3 is built from 13 residues. V lost 4 bases to trimming and J lost 3 bases, with 9 bases between them. CDR1 and CDR2 from the germline V gene are SEHNR and FQNEAQ (reference sequence). CDR3 region: CASSSDGYYGYTF. In DNA form, the CDR3 reads TGTGCCAGCAGCTCGGACGGATACTATGGCTACACCTTC.

The chain carries TRBV29-1 and TRBJ1-1, with TRBD1 matching over 9 bases. This CDR3 contains 16 residues. The germline gives CDR1 SQVTM, CDR2 ANQGSEA. V shed 1 base, J shed 0 bases, and the junction held 6 bases outside the gene matches. CDR3 in DNA: TGCAGCGTTGAAGGCGGGACAGGGTATGTGAACACTGAAGCTTTCTTT. Residues: CSVEGGTGYVNTEAFF. Full variable domain (outside the CDR3, taken from reference TRBV29-1 and TRBJ1-1): SAVISQKPSRDICQRGTSLTIQCQVDSQVTMMFWYRQQPGQSLTLIATANQGSEATYESGFVIDKFPISRPNLTFSTLTVSNMSPEDSSIYLCSVEGGTGYVNTEAFFGQGTRLTVV.

The V gene is TRBV6-4, the J gene TRBJ1-1; D gene uncertain. This CDR3 has 11 residues. V was trimmed by 2 bases and J by 9 bases, leaving 7 bases between them. Germline assignment: CDR1 MRHNA and CDR2 SNTAGT. Here the CDR3 DNA reads TGTGCCAGCAGTGACCGCTCGAAAGCTTTCTTT. Protein product: CASSDRSKAFF.

The rearrangement joins TRBV9 to TRBJ2-7, with 10 bases aligning to TRBD1. Trimming removed 4 bases from V and 2 bases from J; junction bases left unmatched: 6. Germline V CDR1 and CDR2: SGDLS, YYNGEE. CDR3 length: 15 residues. The CDR3 DNA is TGTGCCAGCAGCCCCATCGGGACAGGGGCCTACGAGCAGTACTTC. It encodes CASSPIGTGAYEQYF.

This clone was found once. V usage is TRBV28 and J usage is TRBJ2-7; 8 positions match TRBD1. Germline V CDR1 and CDR2: MDHEN, SYDVKM. The CDR3 is 16 amino acids. V lost 4 bases and J lost 3; bases outside the gene matches: 11. CDR3 nucleotide sequence: TGTGCCAGCAGTTCGGCTTGGGAAACAGGGGGCTACGAGCAGTACTTC. This translates into CASSSAWETGGYEQYF.

The chain recombines TRBV6-5 with TRBJ2-5, with D unclear. The CDR3 totals 13 residues. CDR1 is MNHEY, CDR2 SVGAGI, per germline. V lost 2 bases and J lost 3, with 7 bases in between. In DNA form, the CDR3 reads TGTGCCAGCAGTTACAGGCTGGAAGAGACCCAGTACTTC. This encodes CASSYRLEETQYF.

This clone occurred once. The V call is TRBV7-9, the J call TRBJ2-3; a weak D match, TRBD2 (6 bases). The V gene lost 7 bases and the J gene lost 2 bases, with 22 bases spanning the gap. Germline CDR1 SEHNR, CDR2 FQNEAQ (reference sequence). This CDR3 is 17 amino acids long. CDR3 loop: CASILEPGGGFTDTQYF. The CDR3, as DNA: TGTGCCAGCATCTTGGAACCCGGGGGAGGATTCACAGATACGCAGTATTTT.

The chain recombines TRBV27 with TRBJ1-5; D not resolved. Germline CDR1 is MNHEY and CDR2 is SMNVEV (reference sequence). The CDR3 spans 13 residues. Deletions cut 3 bases from V and 3 bases from J, with 6 bases between. This CDR3 reads CASSFGYNQPQHF. CDR3 DNA sequence: TGTGCCAGCAGTTTCGGGTACAATCAGCCCCAGCATTTT.

The chain is built from TRBV5-1 and TRBJ2-7; TRBD1 aligns across 9 bases. The CDR3 is made up of 14 amino acids. V dropped 3 bases and J dropped 1; count of bases not matched to a gene: 2. Germline assignment: CDR1 SGHRS and CDR2 YFSETQ. The CDR3 sequence is CASSWGQGSYEQYF. In nucleotides, the CDR3 is TGCGCCAGCAGCTGGGGACAGGGATCCTACGAGCAGTACTTC.

This chain connects TRBV13 to TRBJ2-7; no definite D call. The V gene lost 2 bases and the J gene lost 6 bases, with 14 bases spanning the gap. The V gene's germline CDR1 is PRHDT and CDR2 FYEKMQ (reference sequence). The CDR3 has 14 residues. The chain's CDR3 is CASSLISLAGEQYF. CDR3 coding DNA: TGTGCCAGCAGCTTAATAAGTCTGGCAGGCGAGCAGTACTTC.

The chain is built from TRBV10-1 and TRBJ2-7, with D tentatively TRBD2 (5 bases). Germline V gene sequence: CDR1 WNHNN, CDR2 SYGVQD (reference sequence). Trimming shortened V by 6 bases and J by 3 bases, and 12 bases separated the two germline ends. The CDR3 runs to 13 residues. CDR3 bases: TGCGCCAGCAGCCTGAGCGGTATCTACGAGCAGTACTTC. Translation: CASSLSGIYEQYF.

The rearrangement links TRBV13 to TRBJ1-4, with 9 bases aligning to TRBD1. Germline assignment: CDR1 PRHDT and CDR2 FYEKMQ (reference sequence). There are 14 residues in the CDR3. Trimming cost V 3 bases and J 9 bases; bases outside gene matches: 5. CDR3 in amino acids: CASSFRQGVQKLFF. Here the CDR3 DNA reads TGTGCCAGCAGCTTCCGACAGGGGGTTCAAAAACTGTTTTTT.

The genes are TRBV19 and TRBJ2-7; possible D gene TRBD2, 6 bases. The CDR3 consists of 13 residues. V was clipped by 5 bases and J by 2 bases, with 10 bases between them. Germline V gives CDR1 LNHDA, CDR2 SQIVND (reference sequence). CDR3 sequence reads: CASSGTLTYEQYF. Written as DNA, the CDR3 is TGTGCCAGTAGTGGGACTCTTACCTACGAGCAGTACTTC.

The chain is built from TRBV6-5 and TRBJ1-5; no firm D call. Germline CDR1 MNHEY, CDR2 SVGAGI. This CDR3 comprises 13 residues. With 4 bases removed from V and 6 bases from J, the gap between germline ends came to 10 bases. The CDR3 DNA sequence: TGTGCCAGCAGTTCTATAGAGGGTCAGCCCCAGCATTTT. Translating it yields CASSSIEGQPQHF.

This chain connects TRBV7-9 to TRBJ1-3; a possible D gene is TRBD1 (5 bases). The germline V and J ends were trimmed by 5 bases and 9 bases, with 14 bases remaining between them. Germline CDR1 reads SEHNR; CDR2 reads FQNEAQ (reference sequence). This CDR3 spans 13 amino acids. CDR3 protein: CASSLGTSGTIYF. CDR3 nucleotide sequence: TGTGCCAGCAGCCTCGGGACCTCCGGCACCATATATTTT.

The chain carries TRBV19 and TRBJ2-1; TRBD2 agrees at 7 bases. This CDR3 has 16 residues. Germline-derived CDR1 and CDR2 are LNHDA and SQIVND (reference sequence). V was pared by 5 bases and J by 0 bases, with 7 bases of the junction left unmatched. The CDR3 DNA reads TGTGCCAGTAGTTGGGTGGCGGGAGACTCCTACAATGAGCAGTTCTTC. It yields the protein CASSWVAGDSYNEQFF.

The chain is built from TRBV7-2 and TRBJ1-4, with D perhaps matching TRBD1 (5 bases). V lost 1 base to trimming and J lost 11 bases, with 17 bases between them. The CDR3 has 15 amino acids. Germline CDR1 and CDR2: SGHTA and FQGNSA. Here the CDR3 DNA reads TGTGCCAGCAGCTTAGGGATAAGGGGCCTGGGGAAACTGTTTTTT. Translating it yields CASSLGIRGLGKLFF.